This T cell receptor beta chain was sequenced in a study of cytomegalovirus exposure and HLA in healthy donors. Study results and caveats: Some TCR beta chains (around 160 of them) were listed as cytomegalovirus-associated.

Vbeta (60) and Jbeta (13) primers were used in the PCR. Sequenced by immunoSEQ multiplex PCR; TCRdb stores in-frame clones only, minus some. Here the sample table reports around 75,000 clones. J lost 1 base, V lost 4 bases, and 10 bases had no gene match. CDR1 SGHRS and CDR2 YFSETQ come from the germline V gene. CDR3 length: 18 amino acids. Notes on this clone: Antigen: not known.

Each of the donors was a healthy bone marrow donor. The rearrangement links TRBV5-1 to TRBJ2-1; the match to TRBD2 covers 11 bases. This clonotype was obtained from a man between 50 and 59 years old in good health and CMV-seropositive. The sample comprised PBMCs. Here the CDR3 DNA reads TGCGCCAGCAGCCTGATAGCGGGGGGGCAAGGTTCCTACAATGAGCAGTTCTTC. Its translation is CASSLIAGGQGSYNEQFF.